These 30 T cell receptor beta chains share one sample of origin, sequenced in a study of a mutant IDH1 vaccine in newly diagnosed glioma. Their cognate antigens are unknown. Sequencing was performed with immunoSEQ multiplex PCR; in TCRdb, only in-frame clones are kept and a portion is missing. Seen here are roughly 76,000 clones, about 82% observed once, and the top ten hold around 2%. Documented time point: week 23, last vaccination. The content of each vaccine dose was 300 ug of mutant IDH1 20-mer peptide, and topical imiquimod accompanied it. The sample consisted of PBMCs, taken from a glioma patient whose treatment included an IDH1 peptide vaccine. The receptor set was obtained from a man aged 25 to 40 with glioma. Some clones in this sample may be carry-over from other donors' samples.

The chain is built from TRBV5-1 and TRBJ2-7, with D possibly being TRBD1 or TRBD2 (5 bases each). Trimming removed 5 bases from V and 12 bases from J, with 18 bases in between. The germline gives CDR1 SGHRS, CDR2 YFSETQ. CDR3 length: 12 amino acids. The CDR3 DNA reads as TGCGCCAGCAGGGGAGAGGGGTACGTCTCGTACTTC. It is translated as CASRGEGYVSYF.

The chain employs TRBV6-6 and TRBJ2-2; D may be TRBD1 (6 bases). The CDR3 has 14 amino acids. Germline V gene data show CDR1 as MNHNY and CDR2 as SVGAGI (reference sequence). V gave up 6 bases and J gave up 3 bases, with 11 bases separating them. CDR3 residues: CASSRQEYTGELFF. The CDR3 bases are TGTGCCAGCAGCCGACAGGAGTACACCGGGGAGCTGTTTTTT.

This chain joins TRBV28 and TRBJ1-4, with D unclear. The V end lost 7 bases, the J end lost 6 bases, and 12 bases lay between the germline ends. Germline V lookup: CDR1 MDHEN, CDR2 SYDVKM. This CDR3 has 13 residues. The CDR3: CASTTPGDEKLFF. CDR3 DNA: TGTGCCAGCACTACCCCCGGGGATGAAAAACTGTTTTTT.

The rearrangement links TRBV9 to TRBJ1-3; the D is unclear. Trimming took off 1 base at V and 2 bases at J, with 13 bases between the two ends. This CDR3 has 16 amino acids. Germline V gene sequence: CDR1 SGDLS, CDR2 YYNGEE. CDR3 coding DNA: TGTGCCAGCAGCGTATTAACTCGATACCCTGGAAACACCATATATTTT. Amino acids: CASSVLTRYPGNTIYF.

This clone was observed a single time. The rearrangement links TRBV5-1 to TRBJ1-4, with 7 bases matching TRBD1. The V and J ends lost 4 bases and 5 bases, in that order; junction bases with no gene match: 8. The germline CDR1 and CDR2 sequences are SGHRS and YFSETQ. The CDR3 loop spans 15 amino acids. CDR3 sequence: CASSLPGQRNEKLFF. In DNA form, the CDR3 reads TGCGCCAGCAGCCTCCCGGGACAGAGGAATGAAAAACTGTTTTTT.

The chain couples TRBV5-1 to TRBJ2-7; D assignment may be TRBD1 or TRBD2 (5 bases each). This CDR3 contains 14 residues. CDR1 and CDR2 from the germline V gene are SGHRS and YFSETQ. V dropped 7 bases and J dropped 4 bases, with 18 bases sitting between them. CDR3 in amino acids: CASARGVEGYEQYF. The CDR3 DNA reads TGCGCCAGCGCCCGAGGGGTGGAAGGATACGAGCAGTACTTC.

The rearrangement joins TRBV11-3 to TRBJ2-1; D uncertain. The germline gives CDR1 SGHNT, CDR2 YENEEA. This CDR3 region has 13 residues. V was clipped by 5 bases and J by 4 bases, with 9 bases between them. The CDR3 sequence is CASSPGKYNEQFF. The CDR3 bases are TGTGCCAGCAGCCCCGGCAAGTACAATGAGCAGTTCTTC.

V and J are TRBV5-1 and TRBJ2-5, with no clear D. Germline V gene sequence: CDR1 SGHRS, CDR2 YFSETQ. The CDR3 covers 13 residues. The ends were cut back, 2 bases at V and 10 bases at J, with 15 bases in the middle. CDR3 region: CASSLLVTEDQYF. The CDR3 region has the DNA TGCGCCAGCAGCTTATTAGTAACGGAAGACCAGTACTTC.

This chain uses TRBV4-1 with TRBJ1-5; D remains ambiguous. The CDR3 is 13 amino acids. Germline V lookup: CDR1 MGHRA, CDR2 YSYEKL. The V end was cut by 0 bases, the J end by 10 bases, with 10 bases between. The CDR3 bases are TGCGCCAGCAGCCAAGATCCCATGGGTCCCCAGCATTTT. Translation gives CASSQDPMGPQHF.

CDR3 in DNA: TGTGCCAGCAGTCTTGGGACAGGGAGGTACGAGCAGTACTTC. Translated, it gives CASSLGTGRYEQYF. V and J are TRBV27 and TRBJ2-7; 9 nucleotides match TRBD1. CDR3 length equals 14 residues. The V segment lost 5 bases and the J segment 4 bases; nucleotides outside the gene matches: 6. Germline V gives CDR1 MNHEY, CDR2 SMNVEV (reference sequence).

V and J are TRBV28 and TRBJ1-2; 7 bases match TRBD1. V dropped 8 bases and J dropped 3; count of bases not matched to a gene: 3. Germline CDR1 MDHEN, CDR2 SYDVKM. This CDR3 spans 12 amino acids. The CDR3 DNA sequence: TGTGCCAGCCGAACAGGGGACTATGGCTACACCTTC. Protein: CASRTGDYGYTF.

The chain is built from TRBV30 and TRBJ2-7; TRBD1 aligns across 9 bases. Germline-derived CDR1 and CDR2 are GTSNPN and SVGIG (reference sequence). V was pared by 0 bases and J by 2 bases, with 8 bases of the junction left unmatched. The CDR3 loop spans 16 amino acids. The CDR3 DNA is TGTGCCTGGAGTGTAATCGGGACAGGGAGGGCCTACGAGCAGTACTTC. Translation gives CAWSVIGTGRAYEQYF.

CDR3 coding DNA: TGCGCCAGCAGCCAAGTAGGGGACAGGGGGCTGGGGAAGACCCAGTACTTC. Its protein product is CASSQVGDRGLGKTQYF. The chain has TRBV4-1 and TRBJ2-5, with 12 bases identical to TRBD1. Germline CDR1 MGHRA, CDR2 YSYEKL. The V gene end was trimmed by 1 base and the J gene end by 6 bases; junction bases not matched to a gene: 9. The CDR3 covers 17 residues.

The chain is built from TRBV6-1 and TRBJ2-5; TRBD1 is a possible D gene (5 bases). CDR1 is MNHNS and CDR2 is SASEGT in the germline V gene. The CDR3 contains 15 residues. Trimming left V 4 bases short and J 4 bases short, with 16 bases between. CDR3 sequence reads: CASSAGHSAGETQYF. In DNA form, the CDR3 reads TGTGCCAGCAGTGCAGGGCATTCCGCCGGAGAGACCCAGTACTTC.

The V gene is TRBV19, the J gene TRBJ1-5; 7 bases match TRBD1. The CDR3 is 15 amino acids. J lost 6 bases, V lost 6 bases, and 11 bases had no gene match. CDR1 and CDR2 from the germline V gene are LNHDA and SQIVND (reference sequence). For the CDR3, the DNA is TGTGCCAGTAGCACCGACAGGGAGGGCGGTCAGCCCCAGCATTTT. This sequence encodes CASSTDREGGQPQHF.

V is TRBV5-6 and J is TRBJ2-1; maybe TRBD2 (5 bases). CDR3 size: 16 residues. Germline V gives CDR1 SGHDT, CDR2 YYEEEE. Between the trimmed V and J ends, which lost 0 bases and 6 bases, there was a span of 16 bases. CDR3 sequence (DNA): TGTGCCAGCAGCTTGGCCGTCACGCGGGTGGGCAATGAGCAGTTCTTC. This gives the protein CASSLAVTRVGNEQFF.

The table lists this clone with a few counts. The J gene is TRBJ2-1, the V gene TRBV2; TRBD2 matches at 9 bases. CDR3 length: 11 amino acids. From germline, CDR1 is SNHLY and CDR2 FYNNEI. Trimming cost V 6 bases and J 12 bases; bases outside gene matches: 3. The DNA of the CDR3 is TGTGCCAGCAGCGTACTAGCGGGGCAGTTCTTC. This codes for CASSVLAGQFF.

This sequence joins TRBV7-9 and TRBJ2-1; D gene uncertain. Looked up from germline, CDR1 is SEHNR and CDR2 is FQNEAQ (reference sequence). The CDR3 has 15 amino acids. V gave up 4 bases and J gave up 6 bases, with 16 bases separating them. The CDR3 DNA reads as TGTGCCAGCAGCTCCACACCCATCGGACGCAATGAGCAGTTCTTC. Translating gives CASSSTPIGRNEQFF.

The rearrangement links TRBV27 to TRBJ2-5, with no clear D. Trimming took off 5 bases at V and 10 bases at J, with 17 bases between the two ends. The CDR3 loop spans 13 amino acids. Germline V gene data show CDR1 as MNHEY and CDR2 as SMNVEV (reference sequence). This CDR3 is CASSIWPHVSQYF. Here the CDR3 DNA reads TGTGCCAGCAGTATATGGCCCCATGTCAGCCAGTACTTC.

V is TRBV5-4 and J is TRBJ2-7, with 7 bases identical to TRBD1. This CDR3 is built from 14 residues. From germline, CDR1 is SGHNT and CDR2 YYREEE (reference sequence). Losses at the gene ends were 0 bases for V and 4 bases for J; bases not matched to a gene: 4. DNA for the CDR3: TGTGCCAGCAGCTTGGGGGACAGAGCTTACGAGCAGTACTTC. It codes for CASSLGDRAYEQYF.

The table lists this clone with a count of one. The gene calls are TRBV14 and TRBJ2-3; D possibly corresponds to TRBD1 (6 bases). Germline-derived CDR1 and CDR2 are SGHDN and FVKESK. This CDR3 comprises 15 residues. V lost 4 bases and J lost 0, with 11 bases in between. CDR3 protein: CASSLRTASTDTQYF. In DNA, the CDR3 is TGTGCCAGCAGCCTCAGGACAGCTAGCACAGATACGCAGTATTTT. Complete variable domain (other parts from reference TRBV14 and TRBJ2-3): EAGVTQFPSHSVIEKGQTVTLRCDPISGHDNLYWYRRVMGKEIKFLLHFVKESKQDESGMPNNRFLAERTGGTYSTLKVQPAELEDSGVYFCASSLRTASTDTQYFGPGTRLTVL.

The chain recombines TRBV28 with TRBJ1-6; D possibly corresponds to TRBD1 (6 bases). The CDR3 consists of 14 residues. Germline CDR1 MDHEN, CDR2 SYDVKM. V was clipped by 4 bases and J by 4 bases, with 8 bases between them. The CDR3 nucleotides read TGTGCCAGCAGTTCACAGGGTTATAATTCACCCCTCCACTTT. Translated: CASSSQGYNSPLHF.

CDR3 coding DNA: TGCGCCAGCAGAGACAGGGAGCCCAATGAAAAACTGTTTTTT. Its protein product is CASRDREPNEKLFF. V usage is TRBV10-2 and J usage is TRBJ1-4, with 7 bases matching TRBD1. The CDR3 has 14 amino acids. Unmatched junction bases numbered 6, after V lost 6 bases and J lost 5 bases. Germline V gives CDR1 WSHSY, CDR2 SAAADI.

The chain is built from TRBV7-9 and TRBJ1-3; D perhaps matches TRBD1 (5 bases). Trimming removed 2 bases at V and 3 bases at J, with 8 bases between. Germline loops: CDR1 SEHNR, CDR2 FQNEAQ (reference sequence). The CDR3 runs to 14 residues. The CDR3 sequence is CASSLPRDGNTIYF. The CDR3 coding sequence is TGTGCCAGCAGCTTACCCAGGGATGGAAACACCATATATTTT.

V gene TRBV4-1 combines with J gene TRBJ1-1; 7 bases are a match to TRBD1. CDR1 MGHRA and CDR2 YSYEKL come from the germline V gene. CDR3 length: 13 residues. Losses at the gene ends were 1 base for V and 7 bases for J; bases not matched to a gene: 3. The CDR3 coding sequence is TGCGCCAGCAGCCAAGGACAGGGCTATGAAGCTTTCTTT. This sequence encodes CASSQGQGYEAFF.

CDR3 residues: CASSESPNTEAFF. The CDR3 region has the DNA TGTGCCAGCAGTGAGTCACCGAACACTGAAGCTTTCTTT. The chain has TRBV6-1 and TRBJ1-1; D uncertain. The germline CDR1 and CDR2 sequences are MNHNS and SASEGT. The CDR3 is made up of 13 amino acids. V was clipped by 3 bases and J by 1 base, with 6 bases between them.

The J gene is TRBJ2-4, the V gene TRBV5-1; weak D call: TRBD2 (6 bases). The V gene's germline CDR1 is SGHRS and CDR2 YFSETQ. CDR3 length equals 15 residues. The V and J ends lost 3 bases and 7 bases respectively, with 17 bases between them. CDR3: CASSYGGSGENIQYF. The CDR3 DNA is TGCGCCAGCAGCTATGGGGGGAGTGGTGAGAACATTCAGTACTTC.

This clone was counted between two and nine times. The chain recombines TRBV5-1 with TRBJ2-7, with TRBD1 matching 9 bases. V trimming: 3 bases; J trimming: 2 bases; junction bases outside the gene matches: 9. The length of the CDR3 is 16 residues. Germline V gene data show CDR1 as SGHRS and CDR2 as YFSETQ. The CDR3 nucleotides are TGCGCCAGCAGCTCCGGGACAGGGACCGGTCCCTACGAGCAGTACTTC. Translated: CASSSGTGTGPYEQYF.

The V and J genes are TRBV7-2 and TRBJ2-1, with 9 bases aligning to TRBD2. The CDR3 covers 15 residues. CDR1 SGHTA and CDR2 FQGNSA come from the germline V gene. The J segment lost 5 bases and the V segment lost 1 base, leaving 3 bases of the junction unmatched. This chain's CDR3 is CASSLVTSGDNEQFF. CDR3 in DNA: TGTGCCAGCAGCTTAGTGACTAGCGGAGACAATGAGCAGTTCTTC.

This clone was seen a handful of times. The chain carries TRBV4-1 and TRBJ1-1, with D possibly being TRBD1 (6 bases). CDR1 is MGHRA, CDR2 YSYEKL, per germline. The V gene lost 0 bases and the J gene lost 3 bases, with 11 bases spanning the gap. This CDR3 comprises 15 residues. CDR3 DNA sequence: TGCGCCAGCAGCCAAGAACCAGGGGTGTACACTGAAGCTTTCTTT. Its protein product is CASSQEPGVYTEAFF.